This TCR beta chain was sequenced for a study of regulatory T cells in long-lasting Graves disease. General study results and limits: Not thyroid tissue but only peripheral blood was studied.

Assembly of TCR beta libraries relied on iRepertoire HTBI primers together with Arm-PCR of CDR3 regions. Methods used by the authors: Samples collectively showed 62 TRBV and approximately 14 TRBJ segments. TCRdb fed the multiplex PCR reads into MiXCR, producing one record per CDR3 protein. TCRdb, not the authors, supplied the V and J calls. This table holds approximately 460,000 distinct CDR3 sequences, 16% found once. About this clonotype: Its antigen is unknown. This may arise from a read error, as a much more abundant clone is one base away.

The ends were cut back, 6 bases at V and 10 bases at J, with 25 bases in the middle. Germline V gene data show CDR1 as MDHEN and CDR2 as SYDVKM. The CDR3 sequence is 16 residues long. Time point indicated: newly diagnosed GD, antithyroid drugs for less than 3 months. RNA isolated from PBMCs was used to make the TCR library. The sample also formed part of further work on T cells in Graves' hyperthyroidism and ophthalmopathy. From that report: Over 18 months, lack of ophthalmopathy progression marked Graves' hyperthyroidism as stable.

The specimen was peripheral blood mononuclear cells (PBMCs), collected at new diagnosis, from a patient treated with antithyroid drugs. The clonotype was recovered from a woman aged 25 to 45 with Graves disease. The genes are TRBV28 and TRBJ2-1, with a weak D call TRBD2 (5 bases). The DNA for the CDR3 is TGTGCCAGCAGGCTCTCACGCCGGGGTGTAACCTACGAGCAGTTCTTC. Encoded protein: CASRLSRRGVTYEQFF.